This TCR beta chain was retrieved from a study of shared clonotypes between healthy human individuals. Study findings and constraints: The generation probabilities recorded for non-shared clonotypes fell below those of clonotypes shared by all four donors.

There are 15 residues in the CDR3. V lost 5 bases and J 2 bases, leaving 13 bases between the germline ends. The germline gives CDR1 LGHNT, CDR2 FRNRAP. Donors included only healthy HIV-negative adults lacking recent acute infections or vaccinations. Note on this clone: Its antigen is still unknown.

This was a deep-level run. Produced via immunoSEQ multiplex PCR; TCRdb's table is partial and in-frame only. There are roughly 2.2 million clones in the sample; just over 90% occur only once, and 0.39% lies in the top ten. Material: naive CD4+ T cells from PBMCs. Described subset: CD45RA+ positively selected. This clonotype originated in a man between 18 and 29 years old in good health. Some clones in this sample may be carry-over from other donors' samples. This chain connects TRBV12-5 to TRBJ2-1; D is possibly TRBD1 (6 bases). CDR3 coding DNA: TGTGCTAGTGGTCTACAGGGATATGCCTACAATGAGCAGTTCTTC. It encodes CASGLQGYAYNEQFF.